This T cell receptor beta chain was sequenced in a study of cytomegalovirus exposure and HLA in healthy donors. General study points: As was reported, the HLA-A and HLA-B alleles of most subjects were accurately predicted from TCR beta sequences.

With regard to this clone: The target antigen is unknown.

PCR primers comprised 60 Vbeta and 13 Jbeta primers. The assay was immunoSEQ multiplex PCR, and TCRdb's table has in-frame clones only and misses some. The repertoire holds 190,000 or so clones, 79% seen once, with around 1.4% in the top ten. The germline V gene has CDR1 SGHAT and CDR2 FQNNGV. V was clipped by 5 bases and J by 0 bases; unmatched bases: 4. The CDR3 is 15 amino acids. Every donor was a healthy person donating bone marrow. The origin of this receptor is a girl aged 5 to 17 in good health and CMV-seropositive. The chain combines TRBV11-2 with TRBJ2-3; 8 bases fit TRBD2. The specimen sequenced was PBMCs. The CDR3 sequence is CASSDRTSSTDTQYF. In DNA form, the CDR3 reads TGTGCCAGCAGCGATAGGACTAGCAGCACAGATACGCAGTATTTT.